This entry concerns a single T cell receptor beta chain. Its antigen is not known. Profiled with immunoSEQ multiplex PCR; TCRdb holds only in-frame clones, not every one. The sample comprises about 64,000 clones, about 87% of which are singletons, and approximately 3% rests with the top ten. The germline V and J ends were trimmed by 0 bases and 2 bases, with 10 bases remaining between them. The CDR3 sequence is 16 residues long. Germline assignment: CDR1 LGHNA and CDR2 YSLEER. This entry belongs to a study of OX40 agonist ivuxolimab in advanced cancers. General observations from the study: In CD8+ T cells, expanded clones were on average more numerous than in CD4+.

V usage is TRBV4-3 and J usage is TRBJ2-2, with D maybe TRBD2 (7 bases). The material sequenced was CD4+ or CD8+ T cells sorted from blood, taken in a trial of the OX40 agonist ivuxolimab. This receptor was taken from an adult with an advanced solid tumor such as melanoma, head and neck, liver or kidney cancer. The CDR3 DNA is TGCGCCAGCAGCCAAGATCGGGGGGCTAACACCGGGGAGCTGTTTTTT. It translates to CASSQDRGANTGELFF.